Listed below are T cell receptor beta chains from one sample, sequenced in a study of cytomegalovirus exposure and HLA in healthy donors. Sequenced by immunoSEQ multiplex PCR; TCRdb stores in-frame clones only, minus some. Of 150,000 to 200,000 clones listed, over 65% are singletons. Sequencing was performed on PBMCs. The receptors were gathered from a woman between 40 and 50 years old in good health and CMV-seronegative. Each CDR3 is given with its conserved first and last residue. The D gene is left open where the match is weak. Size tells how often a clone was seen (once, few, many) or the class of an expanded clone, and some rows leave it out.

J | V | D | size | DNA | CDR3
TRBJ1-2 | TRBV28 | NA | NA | TGTGCCAGCAGTTTACAATCCGGTAACTATGGCTACACCTTC | CASSLQSGNYGYTF
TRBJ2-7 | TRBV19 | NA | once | TGTGCCAGTAGTACCGACAGGACCTACGAGCAGCACTTC | CASSTDRTYEQHF
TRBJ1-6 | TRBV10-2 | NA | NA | TGCGCCAGCAGTGAGGGGAGGGTCCCCCTCCACTTT | CASSEGRVPLHF
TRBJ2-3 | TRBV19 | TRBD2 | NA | TGTGCCACCCTACGAGCGGGGGGGAGCACAGATACGCAGTATTTT | CATLRAGGSTDTQYF
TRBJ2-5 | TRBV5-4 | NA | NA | TGTGCCAGTACTCCCGAAGGGGGCCAAGAGACCCAGTACTTC | CASTPEGGQETQYF
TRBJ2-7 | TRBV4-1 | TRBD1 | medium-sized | TGCGCCAGCAGCCAAGGACAGGGGGAAGGCTACGAGCAGTACTTC | CASSQGQGEGYEQYF
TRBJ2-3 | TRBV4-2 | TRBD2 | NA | TGTGCCAGCAGCCAAAGTTCGGGGGGTGGGGATACGCAGTATTTT | CASSQSSGGGDTQYF
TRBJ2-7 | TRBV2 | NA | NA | TGTGCCAGCAAGACGGAGGGGCAGACCTACGAGCAGTACTTC | CASKTEGQTYEQYF
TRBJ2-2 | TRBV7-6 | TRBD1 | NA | TGTGCCAGCAGCCCTGATCGGCAGGGGGCGAACACCGGGGAGCTGTTTTTT | CASSPDRQGANTGELFF
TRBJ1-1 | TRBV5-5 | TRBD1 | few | TGTGCCAGCAGCAGATCCGGGACAGAGGACCCTGGAGCTTTCTTT | CASSRSGTEDPGAFF
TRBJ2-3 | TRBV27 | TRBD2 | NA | TGTGCCAGCACCCGGGGGGGGACGCAGTATTTT | CASTRGGTQYF
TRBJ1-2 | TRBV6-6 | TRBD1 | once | TGTGCCAGCAGTGACAGGGAAGGTAGCTACACCTTC | CASSDREGSYTF
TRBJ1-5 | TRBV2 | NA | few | TGTGCCAGCAGTGATGGTCTTCGGGATCAGCCCCAGCATTTT | CASSDGLRDQPQHF
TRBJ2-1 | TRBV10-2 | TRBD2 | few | TGCGCCAGCAGTGAGAGGCTAGCGGGGGACAATGAGCAGTTCTTC | CASSERLAGDNEQFF
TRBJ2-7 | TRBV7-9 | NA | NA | TGTGCCAGCAGCTTCGTGGTGAGCGAGCAGTACTTC | CASSFVVSEQYF
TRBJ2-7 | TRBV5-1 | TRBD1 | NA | TGCGCCAGCAGCTTGGCCACAGGGGGCGGCTCCTACGAGCAGTACTTC | CASSLATGGGSYEQYF
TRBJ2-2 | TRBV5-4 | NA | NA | TGTGCCAGCAGCTTGGTTTACGGGGAGCTGTTTTTT | CASSLVYGELFF
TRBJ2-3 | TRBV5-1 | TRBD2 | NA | TGCGCCAGCAGCTTAGCGGGGGTTTTTGCAGATACGCAGTATTTT | CASSLAGVFADTQYF
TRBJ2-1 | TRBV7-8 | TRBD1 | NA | TGTGCCAGCAGCGCCAAGGACAGGTTGAGGAATGAGCAGTTCTTC | CASSAKDRLRNEQFF
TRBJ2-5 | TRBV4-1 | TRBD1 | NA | TGCGCCAGCAGCCAGGGACAGGCTCACCCGCAAGAGACCCAGTACTTC | CASSQGQAHPQETQYF
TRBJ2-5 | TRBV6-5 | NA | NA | TGTGCCAGCAGCCCCATGCGGGCAATTCAAGAGACCCAGTACTTC | CASSPMRAIQETQYF
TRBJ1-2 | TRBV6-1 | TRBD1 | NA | TGTGCCAGCAGTGAGTGGGGACAGGGAGGGCCCTATGGCTACACCTTC | CASSEWGQGGPYGYTF
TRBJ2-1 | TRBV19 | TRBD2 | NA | TGTGCCAGTAGTCCTCTAGCGGGGTTCGCCTACAATGAGCAGTTCTTC | CASSPLAGFAYNEQFF
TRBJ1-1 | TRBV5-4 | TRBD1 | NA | TGTGCCAGCAGCCAGGGACAGGGGGCAGGCGGCACTGAAGCTTTCTTT | CASSQGQGAGGTEAFF
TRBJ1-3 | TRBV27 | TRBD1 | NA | TGTGCCAGCAGATCTTGGACAGGGGGCTCTGGAAACACCATATATTTT | CASRSWTGGSGNTIYF
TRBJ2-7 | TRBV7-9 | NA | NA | TGTGCCAGCAGCTACCAGGGTTACGAGCAGTACTTC | CASSYQGYEQYF
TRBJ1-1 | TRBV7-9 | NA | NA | TGTGCCAGCAGCTTATCAGGGTCAACTTTTGAAGCTTTCTTT | CASSLSGSTFEAFF
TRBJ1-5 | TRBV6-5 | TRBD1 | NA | TGTGCCAGCAGCTACTCGGGACAGTTCAATCAGCCCCAGCATTTT | CASSYSGQFNQPQHF
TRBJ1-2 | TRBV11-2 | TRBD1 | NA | TGTGCCAGCAGCTTAATCACAGGGGCAGATGGCTACACCTTC | CASSLITGADGYTF
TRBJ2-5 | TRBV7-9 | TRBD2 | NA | TGTGCCAGCAGCTTAAGCGGGGGGTTTGAGACCCAGTACTTC | CASSLSGGFETQYF
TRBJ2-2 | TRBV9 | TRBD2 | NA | TGTGCCAGCAGCGCGACCAGCGGGGGGGTTCCCGGGGAGCTGTTTTTT | CASSATSGGVPGELFF
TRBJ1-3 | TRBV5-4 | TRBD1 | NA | TGTGCCAGCAGCTTGGGAGCCGGGACAGCCTCTGGAAACACCATATATTTT | CASSLGAGTASGNTIYF
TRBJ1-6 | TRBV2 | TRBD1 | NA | TGTGCCACCAAATTCGGGACAGGGCTCTATAATTCACCCCTCCACTTT | CATKFGTGLYNSPLHF
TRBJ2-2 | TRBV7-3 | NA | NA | TGTGCCAGCAGCTTAGCAGGGTCCGGGGAGCTGTTTTTT | CASSLAGSGELFF
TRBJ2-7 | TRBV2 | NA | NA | TGTGCCAGCGCCACAGGGACCTACGAGCAGTACTTC | CASATGTYEQYF
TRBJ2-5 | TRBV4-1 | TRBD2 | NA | TGCGCCAGCAGCCAACCGGCGGGGGGGAAAGGGGAGACCCAGTACTTC | CASSQPAGGKGETQYF
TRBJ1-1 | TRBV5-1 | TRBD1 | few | TGCGCCAGCAGCGCGTCGACAGGGGTGAACACTGAAGCTTTCTTT | CASSASTGVNTEAFF
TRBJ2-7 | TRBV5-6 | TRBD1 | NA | TGTGCCAGCAGCTCCGGGACAGGGTATGACGAGCAGTACTTC | CASSSGTGYDEQYF
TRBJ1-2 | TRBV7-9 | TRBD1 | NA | TGTGCCAGCAGCCCCGTGTCGGGACAGGGGGCAGATGGCTACACCTTC | CASSPVSGQGADGYTF
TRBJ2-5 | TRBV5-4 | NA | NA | TGTGCCAGCAGCTTGACAGCCGAAGAGACCCAGTACTTC | CASSLTAEETQYF